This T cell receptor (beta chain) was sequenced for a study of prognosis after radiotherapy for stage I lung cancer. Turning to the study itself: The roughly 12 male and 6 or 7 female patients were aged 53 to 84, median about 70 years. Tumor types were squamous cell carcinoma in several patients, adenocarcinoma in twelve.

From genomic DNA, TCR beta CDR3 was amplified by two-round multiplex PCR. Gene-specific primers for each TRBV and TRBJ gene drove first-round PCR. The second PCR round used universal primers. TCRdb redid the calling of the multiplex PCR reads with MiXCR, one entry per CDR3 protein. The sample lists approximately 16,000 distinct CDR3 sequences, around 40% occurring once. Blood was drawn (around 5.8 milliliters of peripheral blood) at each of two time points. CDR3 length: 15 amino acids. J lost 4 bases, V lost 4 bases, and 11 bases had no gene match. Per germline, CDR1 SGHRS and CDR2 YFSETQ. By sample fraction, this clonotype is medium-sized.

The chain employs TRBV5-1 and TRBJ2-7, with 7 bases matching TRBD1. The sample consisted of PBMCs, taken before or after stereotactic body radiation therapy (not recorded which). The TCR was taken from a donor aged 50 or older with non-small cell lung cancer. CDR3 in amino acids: CASSTDRTSRYEQYF. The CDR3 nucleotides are TGCGCCAGCAGCACGGACAGGACCTCTCGTTACGAGCAGTACTTC.